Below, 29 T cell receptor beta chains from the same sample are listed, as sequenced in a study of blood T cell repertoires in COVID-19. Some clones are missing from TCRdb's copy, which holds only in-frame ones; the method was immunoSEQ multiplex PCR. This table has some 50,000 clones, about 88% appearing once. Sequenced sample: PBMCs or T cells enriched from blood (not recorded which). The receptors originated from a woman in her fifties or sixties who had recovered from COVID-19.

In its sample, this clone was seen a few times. CDR3: CASQGGVNTEAFF. The CDR3 nucleotides read TGTGCCTCACAGGGAGGGGTGAACACTGAAGCTTTCTTT. V is TRBV10-3 and J is TRBJ1-1, with a weak D call TRBD1 (6 bases). The CDR3 length is 13 residues. Trimming left V 11 bases short and J 0 bases short, with 13 bases between. From germline, CDR1 is ENHRY and CDR2 SYGVKD.

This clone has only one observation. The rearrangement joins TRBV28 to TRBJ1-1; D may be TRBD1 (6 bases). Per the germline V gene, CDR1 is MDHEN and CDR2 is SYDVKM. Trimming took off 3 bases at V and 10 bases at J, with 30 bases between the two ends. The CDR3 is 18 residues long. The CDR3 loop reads CASSLPTLTGTPRSGAFF. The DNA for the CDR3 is TGTGCCAGCAGTTTGCCCACACTGACCGGGACACCGCGATCGGGAGCTTTCTTT.

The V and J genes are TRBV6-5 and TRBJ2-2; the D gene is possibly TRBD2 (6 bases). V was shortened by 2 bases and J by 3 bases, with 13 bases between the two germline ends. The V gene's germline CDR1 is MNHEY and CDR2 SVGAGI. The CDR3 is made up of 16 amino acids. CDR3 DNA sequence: TGTGCCAGCAGTTACAGTGGGGGGTTGGACACCGGGGAGCTGTTTTTT. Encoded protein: CASSYSGGLDTGELFF.

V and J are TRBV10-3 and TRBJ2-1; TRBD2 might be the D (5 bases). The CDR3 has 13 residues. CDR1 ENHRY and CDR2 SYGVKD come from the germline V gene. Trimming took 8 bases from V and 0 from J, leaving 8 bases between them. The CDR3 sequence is CAIAAGSYNEQFF. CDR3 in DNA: TGTGCCATCGCTGCGGGCTCCTACAATGAGCAGTTCTTC.

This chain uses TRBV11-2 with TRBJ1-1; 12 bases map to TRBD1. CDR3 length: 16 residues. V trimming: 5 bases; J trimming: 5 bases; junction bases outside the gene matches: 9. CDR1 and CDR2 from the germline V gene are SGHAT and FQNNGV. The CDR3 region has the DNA TGTGCCAGCAGCCGCCGGGGACAGGGGGCAAAGACTGAAGCTTTCTTT. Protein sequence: CASSRRGQGAKTEAFF.

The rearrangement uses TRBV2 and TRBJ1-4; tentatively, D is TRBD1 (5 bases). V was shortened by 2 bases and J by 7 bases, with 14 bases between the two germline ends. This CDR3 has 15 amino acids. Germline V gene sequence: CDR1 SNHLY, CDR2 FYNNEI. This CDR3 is CASSESGARSEKLFF. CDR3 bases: TGTGCCAGCAGTGAATCTGGGGCGCGTAGTGAAAAACTGTTTTTT.

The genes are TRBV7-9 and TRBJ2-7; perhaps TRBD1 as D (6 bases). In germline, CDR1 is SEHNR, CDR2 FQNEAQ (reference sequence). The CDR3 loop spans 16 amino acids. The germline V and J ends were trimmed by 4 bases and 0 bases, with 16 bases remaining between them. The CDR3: CASSSQGFISSYEQYF. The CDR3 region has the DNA TGTGCCAGCAGCTCACAGGGTTTTATTAGCTCCTACGAGCAGTACTTC. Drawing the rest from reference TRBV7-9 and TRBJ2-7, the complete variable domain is DTGVSQNPRHKITKRGQNVTFRCDPISEHNRLYWYRQTLGQGPEFLTYFQNEAQLEKSRLLSDRFSAERPKGSFSTLEIQRTEQGDSAMYLCASSSQGFISSYEQYFGPGTRLTVT.

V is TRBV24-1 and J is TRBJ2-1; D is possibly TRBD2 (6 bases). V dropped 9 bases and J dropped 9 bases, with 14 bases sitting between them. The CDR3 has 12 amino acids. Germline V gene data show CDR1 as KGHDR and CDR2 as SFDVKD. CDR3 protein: CATGGNPGEQFF. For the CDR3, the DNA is TGTGCCACCGGGGGGAACCCCGGTGAGCAGTTCTTC.

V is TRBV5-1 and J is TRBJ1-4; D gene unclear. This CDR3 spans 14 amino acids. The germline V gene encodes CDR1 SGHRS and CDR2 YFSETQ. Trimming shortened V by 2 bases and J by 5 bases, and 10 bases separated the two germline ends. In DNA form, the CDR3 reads TGCGCCAGCAGCTTTGTTGGTCAGAATGAAAAACTGTTTTTT. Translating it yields CASSFVGQNEKLFF.

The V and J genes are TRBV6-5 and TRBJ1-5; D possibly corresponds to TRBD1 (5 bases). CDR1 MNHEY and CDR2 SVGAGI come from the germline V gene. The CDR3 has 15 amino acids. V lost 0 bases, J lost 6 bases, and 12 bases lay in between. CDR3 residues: CASSYSRRVGQPQHF. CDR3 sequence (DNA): TGTGCCAGCAGTTACTCGCGCAGGGTTGGTCAGCCCCAGCATTTT.

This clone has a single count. This CDR3 is CASSRERAEKLFF. The CDR3 DNA reads TGCGCCAGCAGCCGGGAGCGGGCTGAAAAACTGTTTTTT. The chain has TRBV4-3 and TRBJ1-4; D is unclear. V gave up 4 bases and J gave up 7 bases, with 10 bases separating them. CDR1 is LGHNA and CDR2 is YSLEER in the germline V gene. The CDR3 runs to 13 residues.

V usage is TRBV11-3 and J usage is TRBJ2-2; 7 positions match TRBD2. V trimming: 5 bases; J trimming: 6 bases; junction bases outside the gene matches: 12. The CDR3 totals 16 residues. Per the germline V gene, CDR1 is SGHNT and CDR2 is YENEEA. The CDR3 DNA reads TGTGCCAGCAGCGGACGGACGGGGAGGGGTTCCGGGGAGCTGTTTTTT. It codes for CASSGRTGRGSGELFF.

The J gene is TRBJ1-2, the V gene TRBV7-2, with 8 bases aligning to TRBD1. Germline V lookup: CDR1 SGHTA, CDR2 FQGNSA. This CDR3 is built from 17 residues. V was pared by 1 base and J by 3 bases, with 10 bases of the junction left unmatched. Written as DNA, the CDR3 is TGTGCCAGCAGCTTAGTGGCAGGGGGCTCTGGGGACTATGGCTACACCTTC. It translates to CASSLVAGGSGDYGYTF.

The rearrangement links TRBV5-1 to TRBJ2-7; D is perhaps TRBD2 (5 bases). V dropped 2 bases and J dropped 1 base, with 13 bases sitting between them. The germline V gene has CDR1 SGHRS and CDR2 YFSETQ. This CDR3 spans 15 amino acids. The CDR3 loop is CASSFGLSISYEQYF. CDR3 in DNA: TGCGCCAGCAGCTTCGGACTCTCTATATCCTACGAGCAGTACTTC.

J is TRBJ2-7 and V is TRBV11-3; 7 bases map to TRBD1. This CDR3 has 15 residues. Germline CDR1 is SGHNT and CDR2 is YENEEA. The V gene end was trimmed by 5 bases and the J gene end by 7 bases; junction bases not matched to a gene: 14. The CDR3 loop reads CASSPGDSSQGEQYF. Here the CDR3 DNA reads TGTGCCAGCAGCCCAGGGGACAGCTCTCAGGGTGAGCAGTACTTC.

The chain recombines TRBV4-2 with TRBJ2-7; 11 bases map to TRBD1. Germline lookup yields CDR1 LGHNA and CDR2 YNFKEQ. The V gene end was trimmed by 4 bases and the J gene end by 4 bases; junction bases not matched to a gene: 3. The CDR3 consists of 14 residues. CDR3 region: CASSPGQGAYEQYF. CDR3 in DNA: TGTGCCAGCAGCCCAGGACAGGGGGCTTACGAGCAGTACTTC.

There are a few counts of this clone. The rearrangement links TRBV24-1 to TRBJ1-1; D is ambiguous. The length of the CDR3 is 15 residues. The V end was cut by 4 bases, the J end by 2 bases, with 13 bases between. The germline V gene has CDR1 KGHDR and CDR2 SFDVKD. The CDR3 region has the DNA TGTGCCACCAGTGACCGACTGATCAAAAACACTGAAGCTTTCTTT. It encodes CATSDRLIKNTEAFF.

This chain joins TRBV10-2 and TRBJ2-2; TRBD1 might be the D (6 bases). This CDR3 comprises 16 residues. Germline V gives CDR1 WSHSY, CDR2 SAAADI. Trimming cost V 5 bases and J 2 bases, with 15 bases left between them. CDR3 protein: CASSKSGTLNTGELFF. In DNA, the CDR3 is TGCGCCAGCAGTAAATCCGGGACACTTAACACCGGGGAGCTGTTTTTT.

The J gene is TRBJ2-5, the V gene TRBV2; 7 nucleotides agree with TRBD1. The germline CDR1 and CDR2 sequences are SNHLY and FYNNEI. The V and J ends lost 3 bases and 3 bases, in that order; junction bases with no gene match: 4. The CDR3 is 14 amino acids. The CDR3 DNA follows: TGTGCCAGCAGTGAGCTAGGGGGCGAAGAGACCCAGTACTTC. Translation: CASSELGGEETQYF.

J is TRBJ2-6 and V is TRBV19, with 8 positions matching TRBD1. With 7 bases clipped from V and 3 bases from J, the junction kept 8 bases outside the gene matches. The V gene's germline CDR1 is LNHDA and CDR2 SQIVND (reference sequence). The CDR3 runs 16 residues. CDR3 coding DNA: TGTGCCAGTACCAAACGACAGGGGCTTGGGGCCAACGTCCTGACTTTC. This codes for CASTKRQGLGANVLTF.

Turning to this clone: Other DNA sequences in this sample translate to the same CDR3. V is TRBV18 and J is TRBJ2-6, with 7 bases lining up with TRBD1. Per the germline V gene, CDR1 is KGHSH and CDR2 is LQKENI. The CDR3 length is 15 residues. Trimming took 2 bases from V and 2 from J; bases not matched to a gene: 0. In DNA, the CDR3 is TGTGCCAGCTCACCAGACAGGGCTGGGGCCAACGTCCTGACTTTC. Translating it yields CASSPDRAGANVLTF.

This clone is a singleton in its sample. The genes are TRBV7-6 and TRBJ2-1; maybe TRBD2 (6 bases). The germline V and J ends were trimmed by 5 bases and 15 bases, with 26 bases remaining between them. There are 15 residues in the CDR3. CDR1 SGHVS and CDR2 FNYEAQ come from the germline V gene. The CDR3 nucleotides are TGTGCCAGCAGCGCCCAAGCGACTAGATCCGTGTCCCCGTTCTTC. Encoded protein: CASSAQATRSVSPFF.

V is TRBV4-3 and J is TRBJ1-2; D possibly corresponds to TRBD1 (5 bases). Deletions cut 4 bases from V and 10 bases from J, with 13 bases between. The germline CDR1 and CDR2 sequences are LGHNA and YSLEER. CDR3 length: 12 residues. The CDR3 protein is CASSPTGGIYTF. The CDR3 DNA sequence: TGCGCCAGCAGCCCCACAGGAGGGATCTACACCTTC.

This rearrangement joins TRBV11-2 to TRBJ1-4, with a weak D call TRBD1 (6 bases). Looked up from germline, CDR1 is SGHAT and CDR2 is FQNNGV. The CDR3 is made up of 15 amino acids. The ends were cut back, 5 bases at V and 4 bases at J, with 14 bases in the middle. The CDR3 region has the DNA TGTGCCAGCAGCACCCAGACAGGCTTTAATGAAAAACTGTTTTTT. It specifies CASSTQTGFNEKLFF. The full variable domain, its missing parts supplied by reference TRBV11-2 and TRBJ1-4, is EAGVAQSPRYKIIEKRQSVAFWCNPISGHATLYWYQQILGQGPKLLIQFQNNGVVDDSQLPKDRFSAERLKGVDSTLKIQPAKLEDSAVYLCASSTQTGFNEKLFFGSGTQLSVL.

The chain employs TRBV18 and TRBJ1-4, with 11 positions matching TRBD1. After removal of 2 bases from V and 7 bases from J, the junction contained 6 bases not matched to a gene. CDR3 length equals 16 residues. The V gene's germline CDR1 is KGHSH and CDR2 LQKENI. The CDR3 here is CASSPSSGTGGEKLFF. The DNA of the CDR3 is TGTGCCAGCTCACCATCCTCCGGGACAGGGGGTGAAAAACTGTTTTTT.

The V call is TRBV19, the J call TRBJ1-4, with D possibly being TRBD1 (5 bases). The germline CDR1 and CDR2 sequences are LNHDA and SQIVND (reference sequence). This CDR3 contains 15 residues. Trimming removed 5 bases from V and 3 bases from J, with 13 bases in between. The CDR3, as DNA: TGTGCCAGTAGTGCCCGGGGGATGGCTAATGAAAAACTGTTTTTT. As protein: CASSARGMANEKLFF.

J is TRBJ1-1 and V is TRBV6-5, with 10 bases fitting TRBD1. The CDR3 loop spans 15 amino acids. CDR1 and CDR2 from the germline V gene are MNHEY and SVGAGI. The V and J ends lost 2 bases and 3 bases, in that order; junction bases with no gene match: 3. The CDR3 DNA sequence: TGTGCCAGCAGTTACGACAGGGGGCGATACACTGAAGCTTTCTTT. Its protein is CASSYDRGRYTEAFF.

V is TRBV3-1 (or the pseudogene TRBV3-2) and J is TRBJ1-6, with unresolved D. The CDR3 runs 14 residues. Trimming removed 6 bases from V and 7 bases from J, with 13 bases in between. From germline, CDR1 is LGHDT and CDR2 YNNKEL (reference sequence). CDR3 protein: CASSQRAGNSPLHF. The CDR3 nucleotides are TGTGCCAGCAGTCAGAGGGCTGGGAATTCACCCCTCCACTTT.

The CDR3 nucleotides read TGCGCCAGCAGCTTGGCGGCAGCGATGAACTATGGCTACACCTTC. This encodes CASSLAAAMNYGYTF. The chain couples TRBV5-1 to TRBJ1-2, with D hard to call. V lost 0 bases and J lost 2, with 11 bases in between. CDR1 and CDR2 (germline): SGHRS, YFSETQ. This CDR3 has 15 amino acids.